What follows is one TCR beta chain and its context. Profiling relied on immunoSEQ multiplex PCR, and the TCRdb table lists in-frame clones only, not all of them. This table has around 4,000 clones, around nine tenths appearing once. Per the germline V gene, CDR1 is SGDLS and CDR2 is YYNGEE. Trimming cost V 3 bases and J 6 bases, with 9 bases left between them. The CDR3 runs 12 residues. This specimen belongs to a study of immune evolution from preneoplasia to lung adenocarcinoma. The V call is TRBV9, the J call TRBJ1-2, with a weak D call TRBD1 (5 bases). This receptor was taken from an older donor with lung adenocarcinoma. The sample taken for sequencing was FFPE minimally invasive lung adenocarcinoma tissue. CDR3 in amino acids: CASSASRDGYTF. CDR3 nucleotides: TGTGCCAGCAGCGCCAGCAGGGATGGCTACACCTTC. The full variable domain, its missing parts supplied by reference TRBV9 and TRBJ1-2, is DSGVTQTPKHLITATGQRVTLRCSPRSGDLSVYWYQQSLDQGLQFLIQYYNGEERAKGNILERFSAQQFPDLHSELNLSSLELGDSALYFCASSASRDGYTFGSGTRLTVV.